In its sample, the clone carrying this TCR beta chain was seen a few times. Its antigen is still unknown. At one end the junction does not follow the germline gene, possibly because of a read error. This sample is part of a study of T cells in Graves' hyperthyroidism and ophthalmopathy. Study at large: Staff took peripheral blood when the initial diagnosis was made, before any treatment began.

Using RNA transcripts as the source, TCR beta CDR3 regions were amplified. The HTBI primer set served for first-round RT-PCR of the TCR CDR3. TCRdb reprocessed the multiplex PCR reads via MiXCR and lists one record per CDR3 protein. The sample has about 680,000 distinct CDR3 sequences; over 35% are singletons. This CDR3 contains 14 residues. CDR1 is ENHRY and CDR2 is SYGVKD in the germline V gene. Study-wide points: Blood also carried most thyroid clonotypes expanded above 0.001.

No progression to ophthalmopathy during 18 months of follow-up defined stable disease. PBMCs came from about 10 ml fresh peripheral blood. The chain joins TRBV10-3 to TRBJ2-7; 7 nucleotides line up with TRBD1. The origin of this receptor is a woman between 40 and 50 years old with Graves' hyperthyroidism. Sequenced: blood. This CDR3 reads CASSYTQGAYEQYF. CDR3 in DNA: TGTGCCAGCAGTTACACGCAGGGGGCCTACGAGCAGTACTTC.